Sequencing of this TCR beta chain was carried out in a study of blood T cell repertoires in COVID-19. Turning to the study itself: COVID-19 samples collected from the United States, Italy and Spain covered acute and convalescent phases. PBMCs, B-cell-depleted T cells, or T cells were the source of the cDNA or gDNA that made up the material.

Authors' methods: Amplification of reference gene primers provided the estimated nucleated cell counts. Clones were read by immunoSEQ multiplex PCR, and TCRdb kept only the in-frame ones, dropping some. From that table come the V and J calls and clone size; the DNA was used to work out D and trimming. Among 250,000 to 350,000 clones, roughly 86% were seen once, and the ten largest hold 2% to 2.5%. The CDR3 extends over 17 amino acids. Germline values: CDR1 SGHAT, CDR2 FQNNGV. The junction had 16 bases not matched to a gene; V was cut back by 0 bases and J by 9 bases. The TCR sequence derives from a woman younger than 45 who had recovered from COVID-19. The chain has TRBV11-2 and TRBJ2-7; 8 bases fit TRBD1. Sequenced input: peripheral blood. CDR3 nucleotide sequence: TGTGCCAGCAGCTTAGACGCTCGGACAGGGCTCCCTACGATGCAGTACTTC. It specifies CASSLDARTGLPTMQYF.